This TCR beta chain was retrieved from a study of blood T cell repertoires in COVID-19. Study overall: Sample material is recorded as cDNA or gDNA derived from T cells, B-cell-depleted T cells, or PBMCs.

The CDR3 totals 16 residues. The V gene's germline CDR1 is LGHNA and CDR2 YNFKEQ. With 5 bases clipped from V and 0 bases from J, the junction kept 6 bases outside the gene matches. Some clones are missing from TCRdb's copy, which holds only in-frame ones; the method was immunoSEQ multiplex PCR. The sample has 290,000 or so clones, around 90% seen once; the top ten hold about 2%. Sequenced: peripheral blood. This receptor was obtained from a man aged 18 to 29 with active or convalescent COVID-19. This rearrangement joins TRBV4-2 to TRBJ2-1, with 8 bases that match TRBD2. CDR3 nucleotide sequence: TGTGCCAGCAGCGGAACCGGGACTAGCTCCTACAATGAGCAGTTCTTC. Amino acids: CASSGTGTSSYNEQFF.